This TCR beta chain was identified in a study of T cell changes during pregnancy in multiple sclerosis. Sequencing used immunoSEQ multiplex PCR; TCRdb keeps in-frame clones, though not all of them. The sample carries 50,000 or so clones, 80% to 95% recorded once. The V end was cut by 6 bases, the J end by 0 bases, with 12 bases between. CDR1 and CDR2 (germline): MDHEN, SYDVKM. The CDR3 consists of 14 residues. This sequence was found in a female donor with multiple sclerosis, enrolled in a pregnancy study. J is TRBJ2-7 and V is TRBV28, with D possibly matching TRBD1 (5 bases). Specimen: CD4+ T cells from peripheral blood mononuclear cells, collected after pregnancy. CDR3 loop: CASSPPDSSYEQYF. For the CDR3, the DNA is TGTGCCAGCAGCCCGCCCGACAGCTCCTACGAGCAGTACTTC. The full variable domain, in which reference TRBV28 and TRBJ2-7 provide the parts outside the CDR3, is DVKVTQSSRYLVKRTGEKVFLECVQDMDHENMFWYRQDPGLGLRLIYFSYDVKMKEKGDIPEGYSVSREKKERFSLILESASTNQTSMYLCASSPPDSSYEQYFGPGTRLTVT.